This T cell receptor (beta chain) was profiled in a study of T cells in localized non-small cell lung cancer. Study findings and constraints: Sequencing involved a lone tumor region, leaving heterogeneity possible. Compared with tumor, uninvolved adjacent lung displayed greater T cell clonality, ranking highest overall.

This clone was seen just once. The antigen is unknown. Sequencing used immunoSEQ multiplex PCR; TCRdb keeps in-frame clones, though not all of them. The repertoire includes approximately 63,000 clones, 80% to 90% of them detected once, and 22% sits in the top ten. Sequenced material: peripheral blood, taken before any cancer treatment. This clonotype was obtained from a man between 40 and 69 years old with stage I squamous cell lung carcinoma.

Here the CDR3 reads CATSRDFADNSNQPQHF. Here the CDR3 DNA reads TGTGCCACCAGCAGAGATTTTGCCGATAATAGCAATCAGCCCCAGCATTTT. The chain carries TRBV15 and TRBJ1-5; D ambiguous. Germline V gives CDR1 LNHNV, CDR2 YYDKDF (reference sequence). CDR3 length equals 17 residues. Trimming shortened V by 0 bases and J by 0 bases, and 12 bases separated the two germline ends.